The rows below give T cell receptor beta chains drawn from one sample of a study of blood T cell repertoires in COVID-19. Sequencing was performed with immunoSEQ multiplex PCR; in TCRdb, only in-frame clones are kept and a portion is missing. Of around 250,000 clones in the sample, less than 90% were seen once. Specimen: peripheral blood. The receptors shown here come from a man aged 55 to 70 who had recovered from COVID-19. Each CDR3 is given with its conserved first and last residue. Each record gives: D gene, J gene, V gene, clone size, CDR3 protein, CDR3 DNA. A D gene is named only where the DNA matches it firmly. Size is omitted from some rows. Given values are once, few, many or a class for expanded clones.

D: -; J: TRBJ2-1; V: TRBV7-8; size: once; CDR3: CASSLALGANEQFF; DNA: TGTGCCAGCAGCTTAGCGCTAGGGGCCAATGAGCAGTTCTTC
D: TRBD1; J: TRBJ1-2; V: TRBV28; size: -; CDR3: CASSTGVKGYTF; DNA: TGTGCCAGCAGCACAGGGGTGAAGGGCTACACCTTC
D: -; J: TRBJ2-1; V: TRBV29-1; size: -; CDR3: CSVGTWADNEQFF; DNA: TGCAGCGTCGGGACTTGGGCCGACAATGAGCAGTTCTTC
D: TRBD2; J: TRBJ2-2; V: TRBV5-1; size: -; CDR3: CASRLAVTSNTGELFF; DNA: TGCGCCAGCAGACTAGCGGTAACTTCGAACACTGGGGAGCTGTTTTTT
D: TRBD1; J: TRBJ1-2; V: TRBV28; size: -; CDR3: CASSLLRQGEGYTF; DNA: TGTGCCAGCAGTTTATTGAGGCAGGGGGAGGGCTACACCTTC
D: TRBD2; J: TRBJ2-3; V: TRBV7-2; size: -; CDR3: CASSLDAGGPTDTQYF; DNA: TGTGCCAGCAGCTTAGATGCGGGGGGGCCGACAGATACGCAGTATTTT
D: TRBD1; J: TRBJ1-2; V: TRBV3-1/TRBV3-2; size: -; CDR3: CASSQGDREDYGYTF; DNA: TGTGCCAGCAGCCAAGGAGACAGGGAGGACTATGGCTACACCTTC
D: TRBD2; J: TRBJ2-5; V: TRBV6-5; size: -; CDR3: CASRLRGGRETQYF; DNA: TGTGCCAGCAGGCTCCGGGGGGGGCGGGAGACCCAGTACTTC
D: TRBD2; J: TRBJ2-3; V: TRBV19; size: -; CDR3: CASSGRTSGATDTQYF; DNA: TGTGCCAGTAGTGGGCGGACTAGCGGGGCGACAGATACGCAGTATTTT
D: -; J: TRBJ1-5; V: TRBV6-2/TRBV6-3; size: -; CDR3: CASSYLAGRNQPQHF; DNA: TGTGCCAGCAGTTACCTGGCAGGCCGCAATCAGCCCCAGCATTTT